One T cell receptor (beta chain) is described in this entry. A read error may account for a junction end that differs from germline. CDR1 and CDR2 (germline): LGHDT, YNNKEL (reference sequence). The CDR3 covers 17 residues. This record comes from a study of CD8 T cells in Susac syndrome. With random hexamers, roughly 0.45 to 1 ug RNA was reverse transcribed. The TCR beta CDR3 was amplified by immunoSEQ multiplex PCR across 54 Vbeta, 13 Jbeta. TCRdb processed the immunoSEQ multiplex PCR reads anew with MiXCR; each CDR3 protein has one entry. Found here are roughly 400,000 distinct CDR3 sequences, approximately 85% of them singletons; the top ten hold approximately 0.12%. Sequencing of TCR beta, carried out with a high-throughput approach, was applied to CD8+ and CD4+ T cells from the blood. Included as multiple sclerosis controls were treatment-naive patients who had stable or active relapsing-remitting disease. Negative magnetic isolation gave CD8+ and CD4+ cells; FACS enriched CD8+ TEMRA.

The clonotype was recovered from a human donor with multiple sclerosis. The sequenced material came from CD8+ T cells from PBMCs. V usage is TRBV3-1 and J usage is TRBJ2-7, with D maybe TRBD1 (5 bases). The CDR3 protein is CASSQEHRLDVSSEQYF. The CDR3 DNA reads as TGTGCCAGCAGCCAAGAGCACAGGTTAGACGTCTCCTCCGAGCAGTACTTC.